The sequence of this TCR beta chain was determined in a study of OX40 agonist ivuxolimab in advanced cancers. For the study at large: Patients with hepatocellular carcinoma, melanoma, renal cell or head and neck cancer made up the dose-escalation patients.

The CDR3 loop spans 17 amino acids. Germline CDR1 MGHRA, CDR2 YSYEKL. With 0 bases clipped from V and 3 bases from J, the junction kept 11 bases outside the gene matches. Profiled with immunoSEQ multiplex PCR; TCRdb holds only in-frame clones, not every one. Of about 80,000 clones listed, less than 90% are singletons. The rearrangement uses TRBV4-1 and TRBJ2-7; 7 nucleotides align to TRBD2. The origin of this receptor is an adult with an advanced solid tumor such as melanoma, head and neck, liver or kidney cancer. Here the sequenced sample was CD4+ or CD8+ T cells sorted from blood, taken in a trial of the OX40 agonist ivuxolimab. The CDR3 spells CASSQDQRLALGYEQYF. The DNA of the CDR3 is TGCGCCAGCAGCCAAGATCAGAGACTAGCCTTGGGCTACGAGCAGTACTTC.